This T cell receptor (beta chain) stems from a study of T-cell memory formation after mild COVID-19. Findings of the study overall: Contracting clones from day 15 to 85 had balanced CD4/CD8; later expanders favoured CD4+. Pre-infection memory already had some responding clones, implying cross-reactive memory joined. The authors did not confirm SARS-CoV-2 specificity of second-wave clones peaking day 37.

Per germline, CDR1 LNHDA and CDR2 SQIVND (reference sequence). The V gene lost 2 bases and the J gene lost 2 bases, with 10 bases spanning the gap. This CDR3 comprises 14 residues. This clonotype turned up a few times. Its antigen remains unidentified. TCRalpha and TCRbeta libraries used 5'RACE with constant-segment primers and UMIs. TCRdb re-derived calls from the 5' RACE reads in MiXCR, one entry per CDR3 protein. The data show about 420,000 distinct CDR3 sequences, with about 25% seen just once and about an eighth held by the top ten. This TCR derives from an adult woman who had mild COVID-19 (a few samples of this study predate the infection). Cell type and time point are not known. Sequencing input: PBMCs or a T cell subset sorted from them (not recorded which). The chain recombines TRBV19 with TRBJ2-7; possible D gene TRBD2, 6 bases. Here the CDR3 DNA reads TGTGCCAGTAGTATAAACGGAGGGGCCTACGAGCAGTACTTC. Translated: CASSINGGAYEQYF.